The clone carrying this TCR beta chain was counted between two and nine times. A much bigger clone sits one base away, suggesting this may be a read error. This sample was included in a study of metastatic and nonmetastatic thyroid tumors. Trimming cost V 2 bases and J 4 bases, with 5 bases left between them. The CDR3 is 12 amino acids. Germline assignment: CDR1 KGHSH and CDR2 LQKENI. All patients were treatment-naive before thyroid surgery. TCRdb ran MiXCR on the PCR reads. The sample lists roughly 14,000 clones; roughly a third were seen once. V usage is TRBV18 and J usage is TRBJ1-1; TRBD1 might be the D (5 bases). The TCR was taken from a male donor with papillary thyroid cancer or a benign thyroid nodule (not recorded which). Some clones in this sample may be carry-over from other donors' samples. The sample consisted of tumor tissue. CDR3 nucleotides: TGTGCCAGCTCACCAGACAGCACTGAAGCTTTCTTT. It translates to CASSPDSTEAFF.